This paragraph covers one T cell receptor (beta chain) sequence. The identical CDR3 is also encoded by other nucleotide sequences in the sample. Trimming removed 5 bases from V and 0 bases from J, with 5 bases in between. The V gene's germline CDR1 is SGHRS and CDR2 YFSETQ. The CDR3 consists of 12 residues. Under the authors' procedure: Nucleated cell counts were estimated from reference gene primer amplification. Using immunoSEQ multiplex PCR, the repertoire was profiled, and TCRdb retains in-frame clones only, with some absent. D and trimming come from the DNA, and the V and J calls and clone size come from that table. Of about 110,000 clones in the sample, less than 75% were seen once. The data were taken from a study of blood T cell repertoires in COVID-19. On the study more broadly: The study drew acute and convalescent COVID-19 samples from the United States, Italy and Spain. T cells, B-cell-depleted T cells, or PBMCs provided the cDNA or gDNA that served as material.

Material for sequencing was peripheral blood. This TCR was sampled from a woman between 40 and 55 years old with acute or convalescent COVID-19. The V call is TRBV5-1, the J call TRBJ2-5; D not resolved. CDR3 residues: CASSNYQETQYF. CDR3 DNA: TGCGCCAGCAGTAATTACCAAGAGACCCAGTACTTC. The entire variable domain, with the rest obtained from reference TRBV5-1 and TRBJ2-5, is as follows: KAGVTQTPRYLIKTRGQQVTLSCSPISGHRSVSWYQQTPGQGLQFLFEYFSETQRNKGNFPGRFSGRQFSNSRSEMNVSTLELGDSALYLCASSNYQETQYFGPGTRLLVL.